Given below is one TCR beta chain in context. Its antigen is unknown. Base qualities are not recorded, but no much larger clone differs from it by a single base. The immunoSEQ Assay, a bias-controlled multiplex PCR, was used to amplify TCRbeta CDR3 regions from genomic DNA. In the paper's pipeline: The number of nucleated cells in each sample was estimated by amplification of reference gene primers within the assay. To quantify the absolute abundance of each unique TCRbeta CDR3 rearrangement, sequence reads were collapsed and filtered. For each sample, productive Simpson clonality was calculated as the square root of Simpson's diversity index over productive rearrangements. The clones in this table, taken by TCRdb from immuneACCESS, are in-frame only. Not every clone is retained; where verified, under half of the shortfall comes from an unresolved V gene, and the cause of the rest is unknown. V and J calls and clone size are given by that table; D and trimming were obtained from the DNA. This sample has 200,000 to 300,000 clones in its table, and approximately 86% of those were observed once. The top ten clonotypes cover around 6.8% of the sample.

These data originate in a study of blood T cell repertoires in COVID-19 (dated by TCRdb to the early 2020s). Study-wide context: Samples from collaborators originated in the United States, Italy and Spain and spanned both the acute and convalescent phases of COVID-19. Subjects who had been exposed to COVID-19, were actively infected with it, or had recovered from it provided the deeply sampled blood TCRbeta repertoires that made up the dataset. The repertoires were made available in a free public database intended to serve as a resource for research on the immune response to SARS-CoV-2. Samples came from the ongoing ImmuneRACE study (first 160 participants) plus 1,254 subjects from 6 global collaborators. HLA class I and class II types, where available, came from metadata supplied by the sample provider rather than from assay-based typing. A de-identified subject ID, COVID-19 status, age in years and sex were almost always included in the sample metadata. The prospective study material was composed of cDNA or gDNA derived from T cells, B-cell-depleted T cells, or PBMCs.

From a lookup of the germline V gene (reference sequence), CDR1 and CDR2 are GTSNPN and SVGIG. V ends up 0 bases short and J 5 bases short, with an unmatched junction base count of 6. The CDR3 runs 16 amino acids, cysteine and phenylalanine included. Only the CDR3 part of the read is kept: 48 bases, read in frame from the first base. The collaborating institutions used their own protocols to collect whole blood in K2EDTA tubes. For TCRbeta analysis, collaborator samples were shipped as frozen whole blood, as isolated PBMCs, or as DNA extracted from either sample type. General findings and caveats noted by the study authors: The amount of clinical and demographic metadata varied by source and participant and was provided uncurated.

The rearrangement combines TRBV30 with TRBJ2-7, and TRBD2 aligns with 14 junction nucleotides. Specimen: peripheral blood. The clonotype comes from a woman in her sixties or seventies with active or convalescent COVID-19. In nucleotides, the sequence is TGTGCCTGGAGTGTGGGACTAGCGGGAGTGGCCGACGAGCAGTACTTC. This sequence encodes CAWSVGLAGVADEQYF.